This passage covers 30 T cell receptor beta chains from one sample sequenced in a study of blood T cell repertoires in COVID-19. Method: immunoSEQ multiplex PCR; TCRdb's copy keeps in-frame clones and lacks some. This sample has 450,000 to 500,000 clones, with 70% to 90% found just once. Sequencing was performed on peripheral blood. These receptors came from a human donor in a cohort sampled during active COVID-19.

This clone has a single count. The CDR3 spells CASSARTSGREQETQYF. Written as DNA, the CDR3 is TGTGCCAGCAGCGCCCGGACTAGCGGGAGGGAACAAGAGACCCAGTACTTC. The gene calls are TRBV5-8 and TRBJ2-5; 15 bases agree with TRBD2. The CDR3 runs 17 residues. CDR1 and CDR2 from the germline V gene are SGHTS and YDEGEE. The V and J ends lost 4 bases and 2 bases, in that order; junction bases with no gene match: 6.

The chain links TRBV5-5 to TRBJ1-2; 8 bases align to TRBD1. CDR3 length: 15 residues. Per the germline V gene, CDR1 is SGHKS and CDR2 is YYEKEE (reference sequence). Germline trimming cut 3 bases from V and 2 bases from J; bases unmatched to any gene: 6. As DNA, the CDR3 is TGTGCCAGCAGCTCCCGGACAGGGAGGAACTATGGCTACACCTTC. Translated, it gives CASSSRTGRNYGYTF. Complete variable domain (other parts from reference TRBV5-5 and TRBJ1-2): DAGVTQSPTHLIKTRGQQVTLRCSPISGHKSVSWYQQVLGQGPQFIFQYYEKEERGRGNFPDRFSARQFPNYSSELNVNALLLGDSALYLCASSSRTGRNYGYTFGSGTRLTVV.

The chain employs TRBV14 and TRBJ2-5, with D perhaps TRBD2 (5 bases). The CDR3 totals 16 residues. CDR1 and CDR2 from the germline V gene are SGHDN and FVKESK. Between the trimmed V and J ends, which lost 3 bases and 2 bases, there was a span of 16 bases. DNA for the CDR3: TGTGCCAGCAGCCAGCCGTTCCGGGAACAACAAGAGACCCAGTACTTC. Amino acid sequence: CASSQPFREQQETQYF.

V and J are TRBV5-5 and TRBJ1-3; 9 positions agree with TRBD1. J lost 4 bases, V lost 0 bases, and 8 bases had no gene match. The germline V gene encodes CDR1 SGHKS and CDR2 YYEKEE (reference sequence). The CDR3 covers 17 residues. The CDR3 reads CASSLVLSGTGGNTIYF. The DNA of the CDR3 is TGTGCCAGCAGCTTGGTCCTCTCCGGGACAGGGGGAAACACCATATATTTT.

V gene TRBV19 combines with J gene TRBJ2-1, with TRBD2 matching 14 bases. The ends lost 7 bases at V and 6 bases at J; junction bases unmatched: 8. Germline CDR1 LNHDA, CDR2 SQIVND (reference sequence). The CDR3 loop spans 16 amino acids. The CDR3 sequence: CASIGTSGSFFNEQFF. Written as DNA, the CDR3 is TGTGCCAGTATCGGGACTAGCGGGAGTTTCTTCAATGAGCAGTTCTTC. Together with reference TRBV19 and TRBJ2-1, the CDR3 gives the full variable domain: DGGITQSPKYLFRKEGQNVTLSCEQNLNHDAMYWYRQDPGQGLRLIYYSQIVNDFQKGDIAEGYSVSREKKESFPLTVTSAQKNPTAFYLCASIGTSGSFFNEQFFGPGTRLTVL.

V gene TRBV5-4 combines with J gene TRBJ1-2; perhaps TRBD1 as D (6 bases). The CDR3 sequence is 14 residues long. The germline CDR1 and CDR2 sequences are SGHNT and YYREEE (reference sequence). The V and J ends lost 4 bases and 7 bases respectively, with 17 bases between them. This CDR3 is CASSGPDSFSGYTF. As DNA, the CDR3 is TGTGCCAGCAGCGGCCCGGACAGCTTTTCTGGCTACACCTTC.

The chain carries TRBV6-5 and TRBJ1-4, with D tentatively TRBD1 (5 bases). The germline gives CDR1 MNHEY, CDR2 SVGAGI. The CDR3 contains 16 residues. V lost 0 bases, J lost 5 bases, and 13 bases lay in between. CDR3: CASSYSNRGVNEKLFF. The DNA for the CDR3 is TGTGCCAGCAGTTACTCGAACCGGGGGGTAAATGAAAAACTGTTTTTT.

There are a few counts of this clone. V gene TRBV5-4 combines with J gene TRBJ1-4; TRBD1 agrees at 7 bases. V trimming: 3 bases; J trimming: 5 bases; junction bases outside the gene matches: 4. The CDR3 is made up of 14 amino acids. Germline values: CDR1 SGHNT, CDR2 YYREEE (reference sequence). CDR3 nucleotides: TGTGCCAGCAGCTCCGGGACAGAGAATGAAAAACTGTTTTTT. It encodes CASSSGTENEKLFF. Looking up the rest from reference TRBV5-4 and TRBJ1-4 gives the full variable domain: ETGVTQSPTHLIKTRGQQVTLRCSSQSGHNTVSWYQQALGQGPQFIFQYYREEENGRGNFPPRFSGLQFPNYSSELNVNALELDDSALYLCASSSGTENEKLFFGSGTQLSVL.

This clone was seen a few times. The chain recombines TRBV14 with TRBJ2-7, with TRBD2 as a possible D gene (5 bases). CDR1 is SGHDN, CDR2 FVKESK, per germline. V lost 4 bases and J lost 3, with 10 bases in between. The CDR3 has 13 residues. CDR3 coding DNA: TGTGCCAGCAGCCCCGACGGGATCTACGAGCAGTACTTC. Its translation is CASSPDGIYEQYF.

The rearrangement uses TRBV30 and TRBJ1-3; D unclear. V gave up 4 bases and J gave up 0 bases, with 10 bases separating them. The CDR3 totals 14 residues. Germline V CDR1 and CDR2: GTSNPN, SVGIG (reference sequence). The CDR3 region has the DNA TGTGCCTGGACATTTCTCAGCTCTGGAAACACCATATATTTT. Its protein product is CAWTFLSSGNTIYF.

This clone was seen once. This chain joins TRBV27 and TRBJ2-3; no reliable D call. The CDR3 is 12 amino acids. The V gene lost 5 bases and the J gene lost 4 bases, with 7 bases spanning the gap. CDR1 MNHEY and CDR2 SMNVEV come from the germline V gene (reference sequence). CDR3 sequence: CASSPRSDTQYF. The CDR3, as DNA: TGTGCCAGCAGTCCGCGGTCAGATACGCAGTATTTT.

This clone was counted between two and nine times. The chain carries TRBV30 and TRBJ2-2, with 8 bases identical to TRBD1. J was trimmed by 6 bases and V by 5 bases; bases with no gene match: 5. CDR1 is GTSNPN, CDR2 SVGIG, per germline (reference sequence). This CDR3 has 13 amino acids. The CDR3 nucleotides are TGTGCCTGGGATGACAGGGGTGCCGGGGAGCTGTTTTTT. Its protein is CAWDDRGAGELFF.

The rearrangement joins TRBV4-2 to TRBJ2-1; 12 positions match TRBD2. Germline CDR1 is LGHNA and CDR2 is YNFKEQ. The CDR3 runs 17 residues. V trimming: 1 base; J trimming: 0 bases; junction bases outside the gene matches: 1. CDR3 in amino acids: CASSQATSGSSYNEQFF. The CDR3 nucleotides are TGTGCCAGCAGCCAAGCGACTAGCGGGAGCTCCTACAATGAGCAGTTCTTC.

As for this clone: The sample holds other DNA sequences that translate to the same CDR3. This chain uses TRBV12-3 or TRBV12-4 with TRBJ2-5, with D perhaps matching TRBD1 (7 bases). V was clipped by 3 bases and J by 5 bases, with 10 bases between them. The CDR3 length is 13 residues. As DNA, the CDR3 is TGTGCCAGCAGTTTTGGAGGGGGCGAGACCCAGTACTTC. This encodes CASSFGGGETQYF.

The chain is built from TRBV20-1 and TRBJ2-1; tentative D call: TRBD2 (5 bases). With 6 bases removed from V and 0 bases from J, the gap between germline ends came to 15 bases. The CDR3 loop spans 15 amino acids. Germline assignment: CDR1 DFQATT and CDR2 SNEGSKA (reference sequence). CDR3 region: CSASASGYSYNEQFF. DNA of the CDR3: TGCAGTGCCAGTGCCAGCGGTTACTCCTACAATGAGCAGTTCTTC.

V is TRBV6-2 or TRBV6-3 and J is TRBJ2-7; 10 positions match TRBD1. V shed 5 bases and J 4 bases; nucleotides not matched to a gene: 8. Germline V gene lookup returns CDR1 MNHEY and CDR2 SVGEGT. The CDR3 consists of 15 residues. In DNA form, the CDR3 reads TGTGCCAGCAGTCCACGGACAGGGGGAATGTACGAGCAGTACTTC. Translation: CASSPRTGGMYEQYF.

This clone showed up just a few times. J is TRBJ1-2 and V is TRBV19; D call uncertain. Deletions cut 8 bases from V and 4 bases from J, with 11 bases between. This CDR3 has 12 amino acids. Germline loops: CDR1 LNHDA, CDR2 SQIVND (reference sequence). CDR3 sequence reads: CASLDTVYGYTF. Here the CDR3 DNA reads TGTGCCAGTCTTGACACAGTCTATGGCTACACCTTC.

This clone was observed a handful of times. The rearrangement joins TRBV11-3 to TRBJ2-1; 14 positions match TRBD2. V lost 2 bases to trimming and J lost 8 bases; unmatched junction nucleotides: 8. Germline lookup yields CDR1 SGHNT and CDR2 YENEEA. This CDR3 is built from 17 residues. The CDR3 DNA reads TGTGCCAGCAGCTTAAACTATGGGACTAGCGGGAGCTATGAGCAGTTCTTC. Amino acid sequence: CASSLNYGTSGSYEQFF.

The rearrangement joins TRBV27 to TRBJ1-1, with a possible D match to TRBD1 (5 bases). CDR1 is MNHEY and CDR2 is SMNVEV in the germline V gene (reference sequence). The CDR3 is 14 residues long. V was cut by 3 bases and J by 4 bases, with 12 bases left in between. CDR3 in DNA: TGTGCCAGCAGTTTTTCTACAGGCAGCACTGAAGCTTTCTTT. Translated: CASSFSTGSTEAFF.

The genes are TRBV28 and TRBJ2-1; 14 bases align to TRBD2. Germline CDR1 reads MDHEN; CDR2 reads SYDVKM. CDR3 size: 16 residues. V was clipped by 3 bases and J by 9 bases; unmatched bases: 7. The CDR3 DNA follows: TGTGCCAGCAGTTTGCCGACTAGCGGGAGGGCCACTGAGCAGTTCTTC. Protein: CASSLPTSGRATEQFF.

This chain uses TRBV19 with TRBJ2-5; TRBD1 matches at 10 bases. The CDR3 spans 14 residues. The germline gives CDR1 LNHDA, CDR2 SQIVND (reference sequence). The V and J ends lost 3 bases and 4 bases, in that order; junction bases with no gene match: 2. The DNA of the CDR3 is TGTGCCAGTAGTATGGGACAGGGGCCAGAGACCCAGTACTTC. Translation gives CASSMGQGPETQYF.

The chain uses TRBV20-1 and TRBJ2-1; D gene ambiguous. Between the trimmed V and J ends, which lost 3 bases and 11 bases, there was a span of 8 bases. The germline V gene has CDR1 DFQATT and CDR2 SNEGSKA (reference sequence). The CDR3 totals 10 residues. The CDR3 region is CSASAEKQFF. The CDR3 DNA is TGCAGTGCTAGTGCGGAGAAGCAGTTCTTC.

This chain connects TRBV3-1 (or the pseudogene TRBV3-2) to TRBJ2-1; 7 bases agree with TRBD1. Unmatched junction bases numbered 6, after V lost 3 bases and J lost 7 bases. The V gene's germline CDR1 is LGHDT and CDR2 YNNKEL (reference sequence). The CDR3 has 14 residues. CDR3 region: CASSQQGVSNEQFF. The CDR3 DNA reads TGTGCCAGCAGCCAGCAGGGGGTTAGTAATGAGCAGTTCTTC.

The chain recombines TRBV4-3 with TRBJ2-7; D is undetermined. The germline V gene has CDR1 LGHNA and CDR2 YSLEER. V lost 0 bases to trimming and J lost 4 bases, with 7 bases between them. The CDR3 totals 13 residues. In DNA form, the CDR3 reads TGCGCCAGCAGCCAAGAGCGAGCGTACGAGCAGTACTTC. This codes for CASSQERAYEQYF.

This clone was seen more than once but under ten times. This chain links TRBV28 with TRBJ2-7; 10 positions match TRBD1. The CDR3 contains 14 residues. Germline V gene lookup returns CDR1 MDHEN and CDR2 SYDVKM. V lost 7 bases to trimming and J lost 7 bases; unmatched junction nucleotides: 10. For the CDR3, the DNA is TGTGCCAGCACATTCGGGACAGGGGTCGAGGAGCAGTACTTC. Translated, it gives CASTFGTGVEEQYF.

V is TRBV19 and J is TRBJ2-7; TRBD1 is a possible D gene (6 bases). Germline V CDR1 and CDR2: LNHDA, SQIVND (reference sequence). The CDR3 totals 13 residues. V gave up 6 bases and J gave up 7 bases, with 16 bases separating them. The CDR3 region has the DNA TGTGCCAGTAGCAGGGGATATGAAGGTGAGCAGTACTTC. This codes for CASSRGYEGEQYF.

The CDR3 protein is CASSRTGVSNQPQHF. The CDR3 DNA follows: TGTGCCAGCAGTCGGACAGGAGTTAGCAATCAGCCCCAGCATTTT. The gene calls are TRBV28 and TRBJ1-5; 7 nucleotides match TRBD1. This CDR3 contains 15 residues. Trimming cost V 5 bases and J 0 bases; bases outside gene matches: 4. Germline V gene data show CDR1 as MDHEN and CDR2 as SYDVKM.

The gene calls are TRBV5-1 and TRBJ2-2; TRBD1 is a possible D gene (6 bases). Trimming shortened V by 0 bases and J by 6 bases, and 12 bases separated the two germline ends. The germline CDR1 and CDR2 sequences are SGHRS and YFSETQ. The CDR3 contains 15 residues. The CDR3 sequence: CASSLVQGGAGELFF. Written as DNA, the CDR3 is TGCGCCAGCAGCTTGGTACAGGGTGGGGCCGGGGAGCTGTTTTTT.

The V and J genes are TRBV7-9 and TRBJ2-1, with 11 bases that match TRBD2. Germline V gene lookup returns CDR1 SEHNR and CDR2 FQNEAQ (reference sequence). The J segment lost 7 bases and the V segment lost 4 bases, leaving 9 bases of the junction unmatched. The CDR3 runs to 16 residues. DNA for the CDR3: TGTGCCAGCAGCTCTCCCACTAGCGGGAGAAGGAATGAGCAGTTCTTC. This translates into CASSSPTSGRRNEQFF.

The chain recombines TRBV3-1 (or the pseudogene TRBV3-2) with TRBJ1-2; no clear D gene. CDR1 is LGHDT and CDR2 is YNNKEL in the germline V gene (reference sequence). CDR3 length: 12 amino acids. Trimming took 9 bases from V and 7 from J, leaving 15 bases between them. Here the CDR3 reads CASTSGGGGYTF. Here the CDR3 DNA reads TGTGCCAGTACCAGCGGAGGTGGTGGCTACACCTTC.